Following are 23 T cell receptor beta chains from one sample sequenced in a study of CD8+ T cells in alopecia areata. Once RNA had been extracted, it was reverse transcribed into cDNA to act as the sequencing template. Method: immunoSEQ multiplex PCR; TCRdb's copy keeps in-frame clones and lacks some. Of about 200,000 clones in the sample, under 40% are singletons; the top ten hold 0.48%. Treatment of the sample: oral pan-JAK inhibitor, 5-10 mg twice daily. Sequencing used CD4+ T cells sorted from blood, obtained around week 31, from a patient treated with tofacitinib. These receptors all stem from a human donor with alopecia areata.

The rearrangement links TRBV5-6 to TRBJ2-1; D is possibly TRBD2 (6 bases). CDR3 length: 14 amino acids. Looked up from germline, CDR1 is SGHDT and CDR2 is YYEEEE. V was cut by 5 bases and J by 9 bases, with 18 bases left in between. CDR3 in amino acids: CASRVTGGVAEQFF. In DNA, the CDR3 is TGTGCCAGCAGGGTTACAGGAGGGGTTGCTGAGCAGTTCTTC.

The chain uses TRBV30 and TRBJ2-1; D uncertain. The germline V gene has CDR1 GTSNPN and CDR2 SVGIG (reference sequence). Trimming stripped 0 bases from V and 0 bases from J, with 9 bases between. The CDR3 totals 15 residues. CDR3 DNA sequence: TGTGCCTGGAGTGTAATCACGGGCTCCTACAATGAGCAGTTCTTC. Protein sequence: CAWSVITGSYNEQFF.

The rearrangement uses TRBV14 and TRBJ1-2; a weak D match, TRBD1 (5 bases). Per the germline V gene, CDR1 is SGHDN and CDR2 is FVKESK. CDR3 length: 13 amino acids. V lost 1 base and J 8 bases, leaving 11 bases between the germline ends. CDR3 sequence reads: CASSQVRGGGYTF. CDR3 coding DNA: TGTGCCAGCAGCCAAGTGAGGGGAGGCGGCTACACCTTC.

This rearrangement joins TRBV4-1 to TRBJ1-5, with a possible D match to TRBD1 (6 bases). The CDR3 runs to 17 residues. Trimming shortened V by 0 bases and J by 3 bases, and 15 bases separated the two germline ends. Germline CDR1 is MGHRA and CDR2 is YSYEKL. The CDR3 DNA is TGCGCCAGCAGCCAAGAAGGTAACAGGGCCCCCAATCAGCCCCAGCATTTT. Its protein is CASSQEGNRAPNQPQHF.

This chain links TRBV6-5 with TRBJ2-5; perhaps TRBD2 as D (6 bases). Trimming stripped 3 bases from V and 1 base from J, with 9 bases between. The CDR3 loop spans 14 amino acids. CDR1 is MNHEY and CDR2 is SVGAGI in the germline V gene. The CDR3 loop reads CASSYLGGQETQYF. The CDR3 region has the DNA TGTGCCAGCAGTTATTTGGGGGGCCAAGAGACCCAGTACTTC.

This chain links TRBV18 with TRBJ2-6; no reliable D call. V was shortened by 5 bases and J by 2 bases, with 10 bases between the two germline ends. The CDR3 extends over 15 amino acids. Germline-derived CDR1 and CDR2 are KGHSH and LQKENI. DNA of the CDR3: TGTGCCAGCTCAATCGCCGCCCCTGGGGCCAACGTCCTGACTTTC. Its protein product is CASSIAAPGANVLTF. The full variable domain, completed using reference TRBV18 and TRBJ2-6, is NAGVMQNPRHLVRRRGQEARLRCSPMKGHSHVYWYRQLPEEGLKFMVYLQKENIIDESGMPKERFSAEFPKEGPSILRIQQVVRGDSAAYFCASSIAAPGANVLTFGAGSRLTVL.

V is TRBV7-2 and J is TRBJ1-5; D is unclear. V was pared by 2 bases and J by 7 bases, with 15 bases between. The CDR3 runs to 15 residues. In germline, CDR1 is SGHTA, CDR2 FQGNSA. The CDR3 DNA reads TGTGCCAGCAGCTTAAACGCCCCGGGCGGGCAGCCCCAGCATTTT. Translation: CASSLNAPGGQPQHF.

This clone has more than one count but fewer than ten. This chain joins TRBV5-4 and TRBJ1-2; 9 bases are shared with TRBD1. This CDR3 is built from 15 residues. V lost 4 bases and J lost 2; bases outside the gene matches: 6. From germline, CDR1 is SGHNT and CDR2 YYREEE (reference sequence). The CDR3 region has the DNA TGTGCCAGCAGCAGGGGACAGGGAGCCAACTATGGCTACACCTTC. Protein sequence: CASSRGQGANYGYTF.

The chain has TRBV19 and TRBJ1-5; D gene ambiguous. Trimming cost V 6 bases and J 5 bases, with 8 bases left between them. The CDR3 is 12 amino acids. CDR1 is LNHDA, CDR2 SQIVND, per germline (reference sequence). CDR3 loop: CASRPGDQPQHF. The CDR3 DNA reads TGTGCCAGTAGGCCAGGCGATCAGCCCCAGCATTTT.

The rearrangement joins TRBV27 to TRBJ1-5; D ambiguous. The CDR3 is 14 residues long. V gave up 3 bases and J gave up 4 bases, with 10 bases separating them. Germline CDR1 and CDR2: MNHEY and SMNVEV (reference sequence). For the CDR3, the DNA is TGTGCCAGCAGTTTCCTGGGTCCGAATCAGCCCCAGCATTTT. It translates to CASSFLGPNQPQHF.

On this clone itself: Different DNA sequences within this sample yield the same CDR3. The chain carries TRBV30 and TRBJ1-5; tentative D call: TRBD1 (5 bases). CDR3 size: 13 residues. V was clipped by 0 bases and J by 7 bases, with 10 bases between them. Germline V gene data show CDR1 as GTSNPN and CDR2 as SVGIG (reference sequence). CDR3 nucleotide sequence: TGTGCCTGGAGTGTGAAGGGGAACCAGCCCCAGCATTTT. Encoded protein: CAWSVKGNQPQHF.

This chain uses TRBV5-1 with TRBJ2-3; D is possibly TRBD2 (6 bases). The CDR3 consists of 14 residues. From germline, CDR1 is SGHRS and CDR2 YFSETQ. Trimming took off 0 bases at V and 6 bases at J, with 11 bases between the two ends. The CDR3 protein is CASSLGGVGDTQYF. CDR3 nucleotide sequence: TGCGCCAGCAGCTTGGGCGGGGTCGGGGATACGCAGTATTTT.

This clone was seen a few times. The chain joins TRBV10-3 to TRBJ2-1, with 9 bases fitting TRBD1. V dropped 6 bases and J dropped 2; count of bases not matched to a gene: 5. The CDR3 has 15 residues. In germline, CDR1 is ENHRY, CDR2 SYGVKD. The chain's CDR3 is CAIRAGTGTYNEQFF. CDR3 coding DNA: TGTGCCATCAGGGCCGGGACAGGGACCTACAATGAGCAGTTCTTC.

The rearrangement links TRBV5-1 to TRBJ1-1, with 8 bases lining up with TRBD1. The germline gives CDR1 SGHRS, CDR2 YFSETQ. The CDR3 sequence is 15 residues long. Trimming took 3 bases from V and 3 from J; bases not matched to a gene: 7. CDR3 loop: CASSSSGGSDTEAFF. The CDR3 DNA sequence: TGCGCCAGCAGCTCCTCAGGGGGCTCTGACACTGAAGCTTTCTTT.

The V call is TRBV29-1, the J call TRBJ2-7; 12 nucleotides match TRBD1. This CDR3 contains 14 residues. The germline gives CDR1 SQVTM, CDR2 ANQGSEA. With 7 bases clipped from V and 5 bases from J, the junction kept 9 bases outside the gene matches. The CDR3 region is CSGWTGTGGHEQYF. CDR3 coding DNA: TGCAGCGGATGGACCGGGACAGGGGGCCACGAGCAGTACTTC.

This clone has a handful of counts. The chain couples TRBV7-3 to TRBJ1-1; D might be TRBD1 (5 bases). V gave up 5 bases and J gave up 6 bases, with 16 bases separating them. Germline-derived CDR1 and CDR2 are SGHTA and FQGTGA. CDR3 length: 14 amino acids. DNA of the CDR3: TGTGCCAGCAGCCCCTGGGGGGGAAGGGCTGAAGCTTTCTTT. Translated, it gives CASSPWGGRAEAFF. Together with reference TRBV7-3 and TRBJ1-1, the CDR3 gives the full variable domain: GAGVSQTPSNKVTEKGKYVELRCDPISGHTALYWYRQSLGQGPEFLIYFQGTGAADDSGLPNDRFFAVRPEGSVSTLKIQRTERGDSAVYLCASSPWGGRAEAFFGQGTRLTVV.

The CDR3 DNA sequence: TGTGCCAGCAGCTTATTCCAGGGGACTGGCTACACCTTC. This encodes CASSLFQGTGYTF. The chain recombines TRBV5-4 with TRBJ1-2; tentative D call: TRBD1 (6 bases). Deletions cut 2 bases from V and 7 bases from J, with 12 bases between. Germline V CDR1 and CDR2: SGHNT, YYREEE (reference sequence). The CDR3 contains 13 residues.

This rearrangement joins TRBV15 to TRBJ2-7, with D tentatively TRBD1 or TRBD2 (5 bases each). The V end was cut by 1 base, the J end by 3 bases, with 10 bases between. The CDR3 runs 14 residues. Germline V gene data show CDR1 as LNHNV and CDR2 as YYDKDF (reference sequence). The CDR3 here is CATSRGDGLYEQYF. CDR3 bases: TGTGCCACCAGCAGAGGGGACGGACTCTACGAGCAGTACTTC.

A note on this clone: Additional DNA sequences in this sample encode the identical CDR3. The chain is built from TRBV6-5 and TRBJ1-1, with D possibly being TRBD1 (5 bases). CDR1 is MNHEY, CDR2 SVGAGI, per germline. Between the trimmed V and J ends, which lost 6 bases and 1 base, there was a span of 9 bases. This CDR3 region has 13 residues. This chain's CDR3 is CASRTTGNTEAFF. For the CDR3, the DNA is TGTGCCAGCAGAACCACAGGGAACACTGAAGCTTTCTTT.

This sequence joins TRBV9 and TRBJ2-3, with 7 bases identical to TRBD2. CDR1 and CDR2 from the germline V gene are SGDLS and YYNGEE. Trimming at V came to 1 base and at J to 1 base, leaving 3 bases not matched to a gene. The CDR3 runs 15 residues. The CDR3 here is CASSVLAGGTDTQYF. The CDR3 bases are TGTGCCAGCAGCGTACTGGCGGGGGGCACAGATACGCAGTATTTT.

The chain has TRBV10-3 and TRBJ2-1; the D is unclear. Looked up from germline, CDR1 is ENHRY and CDR2 is SYGVKD. Trimming shortened V by 8 bases and J by 6 bases, and 14 bases separated the two germline ends. The CDR3 runs to 13 residues. The CDR3 bases are TGTGCCATCCTAAACCCCGGCGGCAATGAGCAGTTCTTC. This codes for CAILNPGGNEQFF.

V gene TRBV2 combines with J gene TRBJ2-1; TRBD2 matches 12 bases. Germline values: CDR1 SNHLY, CDR2 FYNNEI. V shed 6 bases, J shed 0 bases, and the junction held 18 bases outside the gene matches. The CDR3 is 21 residues long. The CDR3 loop is CASSGLLLAGGQTVSYNEQFF. CDR3 nucleotides: TGTGCCAGCAGCGGGCTTCTCCTAGCGGGGGGGCAAACGGTCTCCTACAATGAGCAGTTCTTC. The whole variable domain, filled in from reference TRBV2 and TRBJ2-1, reads EPEVTQTPSHQVTQMGQEVILRCVPISNHLYFYWYRQILGQKVEFLVSFYNNEISEKSEIFDDQFSVERPDGSNFTLKIRSTKLEDSAMYFCASSGLLLAGGQTVSYNEQFFGPGTRLTVL.

The V call is TRBV29-1, the J call TRBJ1-4; tentative D call: TRBD1 (5 bases). The V gene's germline CDR1 is SQVTM and CDR2 ANQGSEA. Deletions cut 4 bases from V and 7 bases from J, with 16 bases between. The CDR3 is 14 residues long. CDR3 sequence: CSVGTGPSGEKLFF. CDR3 nucleotide sequence: TGCAGCGTTGGAACGGGGCCCTCTGGTGAAAAACTGTTTTTT.